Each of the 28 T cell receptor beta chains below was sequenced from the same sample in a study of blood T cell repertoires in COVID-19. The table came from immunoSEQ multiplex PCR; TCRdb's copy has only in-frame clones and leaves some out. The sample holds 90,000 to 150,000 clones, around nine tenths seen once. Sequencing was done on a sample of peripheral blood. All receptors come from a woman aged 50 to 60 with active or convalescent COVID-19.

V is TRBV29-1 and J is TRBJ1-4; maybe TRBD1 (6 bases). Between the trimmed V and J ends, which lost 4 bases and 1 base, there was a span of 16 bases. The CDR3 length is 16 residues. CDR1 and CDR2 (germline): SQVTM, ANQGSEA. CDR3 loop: CSVVDTGIGTNEKLFF. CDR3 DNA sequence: TGCAGCGTTGTTGATACAGGGATTGGAACTAATGAAAAACTGTTTTTT.

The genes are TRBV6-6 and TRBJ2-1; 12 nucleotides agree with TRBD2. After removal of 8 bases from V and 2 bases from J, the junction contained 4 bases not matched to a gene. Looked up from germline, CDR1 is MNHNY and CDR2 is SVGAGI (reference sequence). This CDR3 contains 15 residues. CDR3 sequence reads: CASLGLAGPYNEQFF. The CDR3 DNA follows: TGTGCCAGCCTTGGACTAGCGGGACCCTACAATGAGCAGTTCTTC.

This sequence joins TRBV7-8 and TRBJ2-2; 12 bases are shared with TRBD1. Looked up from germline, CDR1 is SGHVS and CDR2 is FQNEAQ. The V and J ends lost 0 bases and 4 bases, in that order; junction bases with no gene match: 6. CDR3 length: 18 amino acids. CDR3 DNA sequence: TGTGCCAGCAGCTTAGCAGGGACAGGGGGCGCGACCACCGGGGAGCTGTTTTTT. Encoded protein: CASSLAGTGGATTGELFF.

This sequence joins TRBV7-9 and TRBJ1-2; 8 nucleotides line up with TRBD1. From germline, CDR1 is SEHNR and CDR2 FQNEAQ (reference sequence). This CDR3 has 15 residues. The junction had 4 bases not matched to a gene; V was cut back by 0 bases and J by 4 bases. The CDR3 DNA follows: TGTGCCAGCAGCTTAGCTGGACAGGGTCCCTATGGCTACACCTTC. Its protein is CASSLAGQGPYGYTF.

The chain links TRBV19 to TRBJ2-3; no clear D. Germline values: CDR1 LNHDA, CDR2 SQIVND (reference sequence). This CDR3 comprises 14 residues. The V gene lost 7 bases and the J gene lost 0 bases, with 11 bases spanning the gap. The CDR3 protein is CASKISSSTDTQYF. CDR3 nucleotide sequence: TGTGCCAGTAAAATTAGCAGTAGCACAGATACGCAGTATTTT.

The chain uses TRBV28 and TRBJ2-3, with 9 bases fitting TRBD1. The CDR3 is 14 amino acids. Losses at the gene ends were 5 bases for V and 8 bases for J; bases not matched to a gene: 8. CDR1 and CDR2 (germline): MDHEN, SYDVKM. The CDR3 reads CASSTGGAEGTQYF. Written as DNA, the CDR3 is TGTGCCAGCAGTACAGGGGGCGCGGAGGGTACGCAGTATTTT.

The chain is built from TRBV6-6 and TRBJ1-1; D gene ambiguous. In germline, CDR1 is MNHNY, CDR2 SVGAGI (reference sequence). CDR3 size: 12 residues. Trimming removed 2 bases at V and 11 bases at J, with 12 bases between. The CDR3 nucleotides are TGTGCCAGCAGTTACCGGGGTGGAGACGCTTTCTTT. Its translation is CASSYRGGDAFF.

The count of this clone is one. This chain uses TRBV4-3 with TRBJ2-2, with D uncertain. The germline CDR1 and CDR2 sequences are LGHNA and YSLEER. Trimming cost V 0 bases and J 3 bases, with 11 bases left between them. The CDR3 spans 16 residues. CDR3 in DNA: TGCGCCAGCAGCCAAGATTTCGGCACAGACACCGGGGAGCTGTTTTTT. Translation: CASSQDFGTDTGELFF.

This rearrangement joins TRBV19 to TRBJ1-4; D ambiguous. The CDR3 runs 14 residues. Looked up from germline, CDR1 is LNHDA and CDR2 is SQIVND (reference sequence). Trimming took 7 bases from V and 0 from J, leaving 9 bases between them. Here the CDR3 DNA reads TGTGCCAGTACCTCCAGTGCAACTAATGAAAAACTGTTTTTT. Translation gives CASTSSATNEKLFF.

The CDR3 is CAIRGTGWGTQYF. DNA of the CDR3: TGTGCCATCAGGGGGACAGGGTGGGGGACCCAGTACTTC. The chain employs TRBV10-3 and TRBJ2-5; 9 positions agree with TRBD1. V dropped 6 bases and J dropped 7; count of bases not matched to a gene: 6. This CDR3 contains 13 residues. From germline, CDR1 is ENHRY and CDR2 SYGVKD.

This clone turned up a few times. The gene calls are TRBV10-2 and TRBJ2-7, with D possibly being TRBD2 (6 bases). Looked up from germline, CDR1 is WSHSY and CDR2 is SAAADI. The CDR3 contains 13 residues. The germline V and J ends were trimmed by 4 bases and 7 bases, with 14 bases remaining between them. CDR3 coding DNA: TGCGCCAGCAGTGGATCTCATGCGGGAGAGCAGTACTTC. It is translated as CASSGSHAGEQYF.

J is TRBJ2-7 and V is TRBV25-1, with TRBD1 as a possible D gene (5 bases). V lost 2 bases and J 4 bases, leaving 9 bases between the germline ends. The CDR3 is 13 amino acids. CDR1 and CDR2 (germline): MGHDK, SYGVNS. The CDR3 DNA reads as TGTGCCAGCAGTGAAAGGGGCGCGTACGAGCAGTACTTC. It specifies CASSERGAYEQYF.

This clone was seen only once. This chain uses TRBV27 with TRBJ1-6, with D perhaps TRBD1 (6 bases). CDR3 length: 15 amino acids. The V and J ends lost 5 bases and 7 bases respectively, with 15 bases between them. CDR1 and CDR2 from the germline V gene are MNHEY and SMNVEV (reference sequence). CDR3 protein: CASSPRGGRNSPLHF. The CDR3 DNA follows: TGTGCCAGCAGTCCGAGGGGGGGCCGAAATTCACCCCTCCACTTT.

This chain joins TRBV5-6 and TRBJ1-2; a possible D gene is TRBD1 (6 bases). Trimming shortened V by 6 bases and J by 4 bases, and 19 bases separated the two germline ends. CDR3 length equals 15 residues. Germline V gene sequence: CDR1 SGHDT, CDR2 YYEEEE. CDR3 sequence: CASTLDRTGSYGYTF. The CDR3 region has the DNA TGTGCCAGCACCTTAGACCGAACAGGGTCCTATGGCTACACCTTC. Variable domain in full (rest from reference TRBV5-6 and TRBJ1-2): DAGVTQSPTHLIKTRGQQVTLRCSPKSGHDTVSWYQQALGQGPQFIFQYYEEEERQRGNFPDRFSGHQFPNYSSELNVNALLLGDSALYLCASTLDRTGSYGYTFGSGTRLTVV.

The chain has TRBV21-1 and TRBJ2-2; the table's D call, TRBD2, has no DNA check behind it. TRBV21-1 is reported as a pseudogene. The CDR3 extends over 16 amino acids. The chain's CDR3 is CASSKAAGRNTGELFF. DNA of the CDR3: TGTGCCAGCAGCAAAGCGGCGGGACGTAATACCGGGGAGCTGTTTTTT.

The CDR3 nucleotides read TGTGCCAGCAGCGCCCACGGGAGACAGGGGGTGGGAGAGCAGTACTTC. Amino acid sequence: CASSAHGRQGVGEQYF. This chain joins TRBV7-8 and TRBJ2-7; 9 bases line up with TRBD1. The CDR3 spans 16 residues. J gave up 7 bases and V 5 bases, and 15 bases lay outside the gene matches. Looked up from germline, CDR1 is SGHVS and CDR2 is FQNEAQ. Complete variable domain (other parts from reference TRBV7-8 and TRBJ2-7): GAGVSQSPRYKVAKRGQDVALRCDPISGHVSLFWYQQALGQGPEFLTYFQNEAQLDKSGLPSDRFFAERPEGSVSTLKIQRTQQEDSAVYLCASSAHGRQGVGEQYFGPGTRLTVT.

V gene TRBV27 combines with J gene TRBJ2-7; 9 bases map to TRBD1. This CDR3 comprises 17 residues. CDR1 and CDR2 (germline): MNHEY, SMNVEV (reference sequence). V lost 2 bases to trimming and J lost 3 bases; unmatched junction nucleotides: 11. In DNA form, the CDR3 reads TGTGCCAGCAGTTTAAGGGGAACAGGGGGCGCCATCTACGAGCAGTACTTC. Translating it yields CASSLRGTGGAIYEQYF.

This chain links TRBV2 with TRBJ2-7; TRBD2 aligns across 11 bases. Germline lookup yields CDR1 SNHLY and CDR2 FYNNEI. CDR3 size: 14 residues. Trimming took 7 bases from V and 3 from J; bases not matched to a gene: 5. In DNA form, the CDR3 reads TGTGCCAGCAAACTTGGGACTAGCGGCTACGAGCAGTACTTC. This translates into CASKLGTSGYEQYF.

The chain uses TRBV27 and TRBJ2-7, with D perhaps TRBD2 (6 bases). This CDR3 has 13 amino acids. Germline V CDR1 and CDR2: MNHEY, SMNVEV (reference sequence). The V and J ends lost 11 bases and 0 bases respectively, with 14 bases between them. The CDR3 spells CAWSEGSSYEQYF. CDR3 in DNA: TGTGCCTGGTCGGAGGGGAGCTCCTACGAGCAGTACTTC.

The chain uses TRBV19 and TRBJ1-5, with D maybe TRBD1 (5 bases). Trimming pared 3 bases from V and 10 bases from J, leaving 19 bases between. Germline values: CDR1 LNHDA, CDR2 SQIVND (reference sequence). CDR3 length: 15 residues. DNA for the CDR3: TGTGCCAGTAGTATTCTCTATGGGGGGGAGAATCCCCAGCATTTT. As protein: CASSILYGGENPQHF.

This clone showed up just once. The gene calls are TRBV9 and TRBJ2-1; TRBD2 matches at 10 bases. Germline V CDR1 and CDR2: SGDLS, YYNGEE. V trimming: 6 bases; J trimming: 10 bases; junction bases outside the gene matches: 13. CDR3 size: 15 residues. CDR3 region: CASTRDGLAGAEQFF. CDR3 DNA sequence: TGTGCCAGCACCCGGGACGGGCTAGCGGGAGCCGAGCAGTTCTTC.

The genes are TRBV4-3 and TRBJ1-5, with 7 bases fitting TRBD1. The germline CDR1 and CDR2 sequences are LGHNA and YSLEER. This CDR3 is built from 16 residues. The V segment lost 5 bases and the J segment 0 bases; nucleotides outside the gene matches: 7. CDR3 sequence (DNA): TGCGCCAGCAGCAGGGACAGAACATATAGCAATCAGCCCCAGCATTTT. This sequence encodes CASSRDRTYSNQPQHF.

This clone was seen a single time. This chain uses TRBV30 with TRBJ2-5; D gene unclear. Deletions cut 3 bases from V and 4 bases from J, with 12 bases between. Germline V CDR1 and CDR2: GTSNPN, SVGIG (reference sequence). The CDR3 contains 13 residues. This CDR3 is CAWSQFGAETQYF. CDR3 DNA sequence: TGTGCCTGGAGCCAGTTCGGAGCAGAGACCCAGTACTTC.

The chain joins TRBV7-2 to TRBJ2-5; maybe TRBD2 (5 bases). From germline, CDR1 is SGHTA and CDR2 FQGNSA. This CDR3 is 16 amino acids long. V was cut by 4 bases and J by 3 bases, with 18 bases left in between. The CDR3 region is CASSSPQVSGKETQYF. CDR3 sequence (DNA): TGTGCCAGCAGCTCCCCCCAGGTATCCGGGAAAGAGACCCAGTACTTC.

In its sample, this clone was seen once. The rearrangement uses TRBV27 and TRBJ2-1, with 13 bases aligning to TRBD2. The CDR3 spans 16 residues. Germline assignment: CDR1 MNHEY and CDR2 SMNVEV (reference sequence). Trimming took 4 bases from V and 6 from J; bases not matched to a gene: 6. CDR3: CASSSIGTSGTNEQFF. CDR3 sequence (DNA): TGTGCCAGCAGTTCAATCGGGACTAGCGGGACCAATGAGCAGTTCTTC.

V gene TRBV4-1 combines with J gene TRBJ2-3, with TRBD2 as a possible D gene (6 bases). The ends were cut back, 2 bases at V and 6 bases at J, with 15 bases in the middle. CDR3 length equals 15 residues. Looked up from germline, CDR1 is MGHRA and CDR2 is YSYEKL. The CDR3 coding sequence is TGCGCCAGCAGCCAAAGGGCTAGCGCGGCCGATACGCAGTATTTT. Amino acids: CASSQRASAADTQYF.

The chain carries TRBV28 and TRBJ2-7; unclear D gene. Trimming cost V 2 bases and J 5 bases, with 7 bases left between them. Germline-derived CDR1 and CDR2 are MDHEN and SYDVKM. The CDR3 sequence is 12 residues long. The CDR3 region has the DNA TGTGCCAGCAGTTTAGTTCTCCACGAGCAGTACTTC. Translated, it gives CASSLVLHEQYF.

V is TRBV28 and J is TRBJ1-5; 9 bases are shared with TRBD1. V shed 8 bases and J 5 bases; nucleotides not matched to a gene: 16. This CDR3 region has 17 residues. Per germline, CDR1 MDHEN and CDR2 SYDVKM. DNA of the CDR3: TGTGCCAGCGCTACTCTCCTGGGACAGGGTTTAGATCAGCCCCAGCATTTT. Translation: CASATLLGQGLDQPQHF.